These T cell receptor beta chains were read from a single sample in a study of blood T cell repertoires in COVID-19. The table came from immunoSEQ multiplex PCR; TCRdb's copy has only in-frame clones and leaves some out. The sample consists of 140,000 or so clones, roughly 88% of them appearing once. The sequenced sample consisted of peripheral blood. The receptors were gathered from a woman between 50 and 59 years old with acute or convalescent COVID-19. Both conserved end residues are part of each CDR3. D genes are given only for firm matches. Clone size appears in some rows only: once, few, many, or a class for an expanded clone.

>TRBD1|-|TRBV25-1|TRBJ1-2
CASSETGYNFGGYTF
TGTGCCAGCAGTGAGACAGGGTATAATTTCGGTGGCTACACCTTC
>-|-|TRBV5-1|TRBJ1-1
CASSLNTGNTEAFF
TGCGCCAGCAGCTTAAATACAGGGAACACTGAAGCTTTCTTT
>-|-|TRBV2|TRBJ2-5
CASSDTGPGETQYF
TGTGCCAGCAGCGACACAGGGCCGGGGGAGACCCAGTACTTC
>-|-|TRBV5-4|TRBJ2-5
CASSLGPQDQETQYF
TGTGCCAGCAGCTTGGGGCCCCAGGATCAAGAGACCCAGTACTTC
>-|-|TRBV29-1|TRBJ2-2
CSVAGRNTGELFF
TGCAGCGTTGCAGGCCGGAACACCGGGGAGCTGTTTTTT
>TRBD1|once|TRBV19|TRBJ1-1
CASSTTGTGVAFF
TGTGCCAGTAGTACCACGGGGACAGGCGTCGCTTTCTTT
>TRBD2|few|TRBV9|TRBJ2-3
CASSVRGSGGTDTQYF
TGTGCCAGCAGCGTAAGGGGTAGCGGGGGCACAGATACGCAGTATTTT
>-|-|TRBV19|TRBJ1-1
CASNQIMNTEAFF
TGTGCCAGTAATCAGATTATGAACACTGAAGCTTTCTTT
>-|-|TRBV5-1|TRBJ1-1
CASSVAGYTEAFF
TGCGCCAGCAGCGTTGCAGGGTACACTGAAGCTTTCTTT
>-|-|TRBV21-1|TRBJ1-6
CAIRPGQSNSPLHF
TGTGCCATAAGACCGGGACAGAGTAATTCACCCCTCCACTTT
>TRBD2|-|TRBV5-1|TRBJ2-1
CASSLAGLAGSGEQFF
TGCGCCAGCAGCTTGGCCGGACTAGCGGGATCAGGGGAGCAGTTCTTC
>TRBD1|-|TRBV29-1|TRBJ1-1
CSVENRGTEAFF
TGCAGCGTTGAGAACAGGGGAACTGAAGCTTTCTTT
>-|-|TRBV6-5|TRBJ1-1
CASSYSGALYTEAFF
TGTGCCAGCAGTTACTCTGGGGCCCTCTACACTGAAGCTTTCTTT
>-|-|TRBV3-1/TRBV3-2|TRBJ2-7
CASSQEAAYEQYF
TGTGCCAGCAGCCAAGAGGCGGCCTACGAGCAGTACTTC
>TRBD1|-|TRBV3-1/TRBV3-2|TRBJ2-1
CASSPTGGAYNEQFF
TGTGCCAGCAGCCCCACAGGGGGCGCCTACAATGAGCAGTTCTTC
>-|-|TRBV5-4|TRBJ1-2
CASSLGAGRQTFGYTF
TGTGCCAGCAGCTTGGGAGCGGGGCGTCAAACGTTTGGCTACACCTTC
>-|-|TRBV29-1|TRBJ1-2
CSVTGGPNYGYTF
TGCAGCGTAACTGGAGGGCCTAACTATGGCTACACCTTC
>TRBD2|-|TRBV9|TRBJ2-7
CASSVESGLAGLKYF
TGTGCCAGCAGCGTAGAGTCTGGGCTAGCGGGGTTAAAGTACTTC
>TRBD1|-|TRBV5-1|TRBJ2-5
CASSPGTEETQYF
TGCGCCAGCAGCCCCGGGACAGAAGAGACCCAGTACTTC
>TRBD1|-|TRBV5-1|TRBJ2-2
CASSPQGQLPFGELFF
TGCGCCAGCAGCCCGCAGGGACAGCTACCTTTTGGGGAGCTGTTTTTT
>TRBD1|few|TRBV18|TRBJ2-1
CASSPFGTGGVNEQFF
TGTGCCAGCTCACCATTCGGGACAGGGGGCGTAAATGAGCAGTTCTTC
>TRBD1|-|TRBV27|TRBJ1-1
CASSLNRGMNTEAFF
TGTGCCAGCAGTTTAAACAGGGGAATGAACACTGAAGCTTTCTTT
>-|-|TRBV18|TRBJ2-2
CASSPRDTGELFF
TGTGCCAGCTCACCCAGGGATACCGGGGAGCTGTTTTTT
>TRBD1|-|TRBV29-1|TRBJ1-1
CSVWDSLNTEAFF
TGCAGCGTTTGGGACAGCTTGAACACTGAAGCTTTCTTT
>TRBD2|-|TRBV6-5|TRBJ2-5
CASSYLPAGGRETQYF
TGTGCCAGCAGTTACCTTCCAGCGGGAGGGCGAGAGACCCAGTACTTC
>TRBD1|-|TRBV7-2|TRBJ1-5
CASSPRTGLDPSNQPQHF
TGTGCCAGCAGCCCACGGACAGGTCTTGACCCAAGCAATCAGCCCCAGCATTTT
>-|-|TRBV11-2|TRBJ1-2
CASSLVGSFYGYTF
TGTGCCAGCAGCTTAGTGGGCAGCTTCTATGGCTACACCTTC
>TRBD1|-|TRBV3-1/TRBV3-2|TRBJ1-3
CASSQGQGNTIYF
TGTGCCAGCAGCCAAGGACAGGGTAACACCATATATTTT
>TRBD2|once|TRBV19|TRBJ2-3
CASSIRRGGFGTQYF
TGTGCCAGTAGTATCCGGCGGGGGGGCTTTGGTACGCAGTATTTT
>-|-|TRBV9|TRBJ1-2
CASRHNTGIYGYTF
TGTGCCAGCAGGCATAACACAGGAATCTATGGCTACACCTTC
>-|-|TRBV6-5|TRBJ1-1
CASLREGRTEAFF
TGTGCCAGCCTCAGGGAGGGAAGGACTGAAGCTTTCTTT
>TRBD1|few|TRBV6-5|TRBJ2-7
CASSLGRGLTYEQYF
TGTGCCAGCAGTCTCGGCAGGGGGTTAACCTACGAGCAGTACTTC
>TRBD2|-|TRBV19|TRBJ2-3
CASSVLGLAETSGTQYF
TGTGCCAGTAGTGTATTGGGACTAGCGGAGACCTCAGGTACGCAGTATTTT
>-|-|TRBV27|TRBJ2-3
CASSPYTRADTQYF
TGTGCCAGCAGTCCATATACCCGCGCAGATACGCAGTATTTT
>-|-|TRBV4-1|TRBJ2-7
CASSQDVTGYPYEQYF
TGCGCCAGCAGCCAAGATGTTACAGGTTATCCCTACGAGCAGTACTTC
>TRBD2|-|TRBV4-1|TRBJ2-3
CASSQAPTSGSADTQYF
TGCGCCAGCAGCCAAGCCCCGACTAGCGGGAGCGCAGATACGCAGTATTTT